This TCR beta chain was found in a study of T cells in Graves' hyperthyroidism and ophthalmopathy. Overall study context: Peripheral blood was taken when the disease was first diagnosed, before any treatment began.

Hyperthyroidism patients were newly diagnosed, had disease duration under 2 months, and were aged 18 to 65 years. Exclusions: uncontrolled infection, other autoimmune disease, pregnancy, lactation. The diagnoses drew upon clinical symptoms, serum thyroxine and TRAb, thyroid ultrasound and orbital computed tomography. This clonotype has ten or more counts. Trimming removed 4 bases from V and 3 bases from J, with 9 bases in between. Germline V gene data show CDR1 as MNHEY and CDR2 as SVGEGT. This CDR3 spans 13 amino acids. TCR beta CDR3 regions were amplified from RNA transcripts. The TCR CDR3 first-round RT-PCR relied on the HTBI primer set. TCRdb reprocessed the multiplex PCR reads with MiXCR, giving one entry per CDR3 protein. The table has under 550,000 distinct CDR3 sequences, approximately 13% seen once.

The TCR sequence derives from a woman between 18 and 29 years old with Graves' hyperthyroidism. What was sequenced was blood. The chain links TRBV6-2 or TRBV6-3 to TRBJ1-2; D not resolved. The CDR3 DNA reads as TGTGCCAGCAGTTCCAGGACGGACTATGGCTACACCTTC. This codes for CASSSRTDYGYTF.